Included here is one TCR beta chain sequence, with context. These data are taken from a study of control samples from healthy donors and cancer patients. The CDR3 has 12 amino acids. Germline values: CDR1 SGHDT, CDR2 YYEEEE. The V gene end was trimmed by 3 bases and the J gene end by 11 bases; junction bases not matched to a gene: 5. Profiled with immunoSEQ multiplex PCR; TCRdb holds only in-frame clones, not every one. The repertoire holds approximately 190,000 clones, with roughly nine tenths as singletons. This clonotype was sampled from a man under 40 in good health. The sequenced material came from blood. The genes are TRBV5-6 and TRBJ1-1; 9 bases are shared with TRBD1. CDR3 sequence: CASSYRDRAAFF. In DNA, the CDR3 is TGTGCCAGCAGCTACCGGGACAGGGCTGCTTTCTTT.